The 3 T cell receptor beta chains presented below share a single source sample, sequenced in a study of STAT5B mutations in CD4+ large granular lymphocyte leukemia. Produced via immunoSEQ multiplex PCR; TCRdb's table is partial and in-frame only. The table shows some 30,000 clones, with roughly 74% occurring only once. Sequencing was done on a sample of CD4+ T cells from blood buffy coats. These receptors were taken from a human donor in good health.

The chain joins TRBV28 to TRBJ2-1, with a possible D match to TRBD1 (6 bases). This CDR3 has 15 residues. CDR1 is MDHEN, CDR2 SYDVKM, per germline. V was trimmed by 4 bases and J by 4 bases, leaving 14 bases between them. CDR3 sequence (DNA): TGTGCCAGCAGTTCCAACCTTGGGACATACAATGAGCAGTTCTTC. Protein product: CASSSNLGTYNEQFF.

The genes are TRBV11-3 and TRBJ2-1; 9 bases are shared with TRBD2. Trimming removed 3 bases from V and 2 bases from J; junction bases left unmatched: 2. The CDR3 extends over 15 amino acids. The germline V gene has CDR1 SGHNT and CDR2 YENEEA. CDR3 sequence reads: CASSLVAGAYNEQFF. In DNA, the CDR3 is TGTGCCAGCAGCTTGGTAGCGGGGGCCTACAATGAGCAGTTCTTC.

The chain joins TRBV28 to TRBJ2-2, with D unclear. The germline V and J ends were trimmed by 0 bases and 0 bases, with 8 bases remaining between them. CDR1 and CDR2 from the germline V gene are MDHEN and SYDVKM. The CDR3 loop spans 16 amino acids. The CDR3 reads CASSLWGRANTGELFF. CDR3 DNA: TGTGCCAGCAGTTTATGGGGTCGCGCGAACACCGGGGAGCTGTTTTTT.